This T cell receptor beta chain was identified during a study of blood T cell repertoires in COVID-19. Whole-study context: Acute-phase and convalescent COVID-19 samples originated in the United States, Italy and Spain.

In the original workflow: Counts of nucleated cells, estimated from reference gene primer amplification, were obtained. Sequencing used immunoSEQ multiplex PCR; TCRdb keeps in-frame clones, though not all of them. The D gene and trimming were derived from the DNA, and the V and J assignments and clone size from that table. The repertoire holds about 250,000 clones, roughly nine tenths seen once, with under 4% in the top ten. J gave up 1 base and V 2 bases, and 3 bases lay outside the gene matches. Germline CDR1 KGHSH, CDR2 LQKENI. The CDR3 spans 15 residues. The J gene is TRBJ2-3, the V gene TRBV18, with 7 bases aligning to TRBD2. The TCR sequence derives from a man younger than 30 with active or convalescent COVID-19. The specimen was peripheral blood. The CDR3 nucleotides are TGTGCCAGCTCACCAGAGCGGGAAGGCACAGATACGCAGTATTTT. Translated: CASSPEREGTDTQYF.